The 28 T cell receptor beta chains listed next were all sequenced from one sample in a study of cytomegalovirus exposure and HLA in healthy donors. Generated by immunoSEQ multiplex PCR, the TCRdb table keeps only in-frame clones and is missing some. The sample has over 200,000 clones, around 87% seen once; the top ten hold under 0.4%. The sample consisted of PBMCs. The receptors derive from a woman younger than 30 in good health and CMV-seronegative.

The chain combines TRBV7-9 with TRBJ2-2; D is unclear. V was shortened by 2 bases and J by 6 bases, with 10 bases between the two germline ends. The CDR3 is 14 amino acids. Germline lookup yields CDR1 SEHNR and CDR2 FQNEAQ (reference sequence). Here the CDR3 DNA reads TGTGCCAGCAGCTTACAAGACAAGCCCGGGGAGCTGTTTTTT. Its protein is CASSLQDKPGELFF.

A note on this clone: Other DNA sequences from this sample encode an identical CDR3 as well. V and J are TRBV7-2 and TRBJ2-3; D is unresolved. The CDR3 length is 12 residues. The V gene lost 3 bases and the J gene lost 2 bases, with 3 bases spanning the gap. The germline CDR1 and CDR2 sequences are SGHTA and FQGNSA. The CDR3 is CASSLYTDTQYF. CDR3 in DNA: TGTGCCAGCAGCTTGTACACAGATACGCAGTATTTT.

The chain uses TRBV6-6 and TRBJ2-7; no firm D call. This CDR3 region has 14 residues. Germline V CDR1 and CDR2: MNHNY, SVGAGI (reference sequence). V gave up 5 bases and J gave up 1 base, with 12 bases separating them. The DNA for the CDR3 is TGTGCCAGCAGTACTCTGACACAATCCTACGAGCAGTACTTC. Translating it yields CASSTLTQSYEQYF.

The CDR3 bases are TGCGCCAGCAGCCAAGCTGGGGAGTACCAAGAGACCCAGTACTTC. Its translation: CASSQAGEYQETQYF. The chain has TRBV4-1 and TRBJ2-5; perhaps TRBD2 as D (5 bases). V lost 1 base to trimming and J lost 0 bases, with 9 bases between them. The CDR3 extends over 15 amino acids. Germline V gene sequence: CDR1 MGHRA, CDR2 YSYEKL.

The chain has TRBV29-1 and TRBJ2-1; 8 positions agree with TRBD1. V shed 4 bases and J 8 bases; nucleotides not matched to a gene: 10. Germline V gives CDR1 SQVTM, CDR2 ANQGSEA. The CDR3 is made up of 14 amino acids. CDR3 protein: CSVGTGNTYDEQFF. In nucleotides, the CDR3 is TGCAGCGTTGGGACAGGGAATACGTACGATGAGCAGTTCTTC.

The chain combines TRBV6-5 with TRBJ2-7; possible D gene TRBD1, 5 bases. Per germline, CDR1 MNHEY and CDR2 SVGAGI. V lost 4 bases to trimming and J lost 1 base, with 8 bases between them. The CDR3 has 13 amino acids. CDR3 DNA sequence: TGTGCCAGCAGTTCAGACAGTTCCTACGAGCAGTACTTC. Residues: CASSSDSSYEQYF.

This chain connects TRBV2 to TRBJ2-1, with 7 positions matching TRBD1. The CDR3 totals 15 residues. CDR1 is SNHLY, CDR2 FYNNEI, per germline. The junction had 10 bases not matched to a gene; V was cut back by 6 bases and J by 5 bases. In nucleotides, the CDR3 is TGTGCCAGCAGACCCCCGGGACAGAGTAACAATGAGCAGTTCTTC. Translating it yields CASRPPGQSNNEQFF.

V and J are TRBV13 and TRBJ2-7, with TRBD1 matching over 7 bases. The V gene's germline CDR1 is PRHDT and CDR2 FYEKMQ (reference sequence). V gave up 5 bases and J gave up 3 bases; unmatched junction bases: 7. This CDR3 contains 14 residues. DNA for the CDR3: TGTGCCAGCAGCGGTCGGGACAGCTTCTACGAGCAGTACGTC. It codes for CASSGRDSFYEQYV.

This chain links TRBV6-5 with TRBJ1-2; D gene ambiguous. The CDR3 consists of 14 residues. The V end was cut by 5 bases, the J end by 6 bases, with 16 bases between. CDR1 MNHEY and CDR2 SVGAGI come from the germline V gene. The CDR3 loop is CASSPSPGVNGYTF. In DNA, the CDR3 is TGTGCCAGCAGTCCCAGCCCGGGAGTTAATGGCTACACCTTC.

The V gene is TRBV6-5, the J gene TRBJ1-3; 7 nucleotides line up with TRBD1. CDR1 MNHEY and CDR2 SVGAGI come from the germline V gene. J was trimmed by 1 base and V by 6 bases; bases with no gene match: 3. This CDR3 region has 14 residues. This CDR3 is CASRSQGSGNTIYF. The CDR3 DNA follows: TGTGCCAGCAGATCACAGGGGTCTGGAAACACCATATATTTT.

The chain links TRBV19 to TRBJ2-7, with 10 bases identical to TRBD1. CDR3 length: 12 amino acids. Germline trimming cut 4 bases from V and 10 bases from J; bases unmatched to any gene: 4. Looked up from germline, CDR1 is LNHDA and CDR2 is SQIVND (reference sequence). CDR3 sequence reads: CASSTRTGGQYF. The CDR3 bases are TGTGCCAGTAGTACCCGGACAGGGGGTCAGTACTTC. Complete variable domain (other parts from reference TRBV19 and TRBJ2-7): DGGITQSPKYLFRKEGQNVTLSCEQNLNHDAMYWYRQDPGQGLRLIYYSQIVNDFQKGDIAEGYSVSREKKESFPLTVTSAQKNPTAFYLCASSTRTGGQYFGPGTRLTVT.

The rearrangement joins TRBV6-4 to TRBJ2-5; 9 bases are a match to TRBD1. Germline values: CDR1 MRHNA, CDR2 SNTAGT. The CDR3 spans 16 residues. Trimming cost V 2 bases and J 3 bases; bases outside gene matches: 7. The CDR3 DNA is TGTGCCAGCAGTGACACCCCGGGACAGGGTGAAGAGACCCAGTACTTC. It specifies CASSDTPGQGEETQYF.

This rearrangement joins TRBV11-2 to TRBJ1-6, with TRBD1 as a possible D gene (5 bases). The V gene lost 1 base and the J gene lost 9 bases, with 19 bases spanning the gap. CDR1 SGHAT and CDR2 FQNNGV come from the germline V gene. The CDR3 consists of 17 residues. This CDR3 reads CASSLAGRVRSGSPLHF. The DNA of the CDR3 is TGTGCCAGCAGCTTAGCGGGCAGGGTTCGGTCCGGTTCACCCCTCCACTTT.

The chain couples TRBV5-1 to TRBJ1-1; 7 positions agree with TRBD1. V shed 4 bases, J shed 6 bases, and the junction held 9 bases outside the gene matches. This CDR3 has 14 amino acids. CDR1 is SGHRS, CDR2 YFSETQ, per germline. CDR3 sequence reads: CASSQSRQGSEAFF. DNA of the CDR3: TGCGCCAGCAGCCAATCGAGACAGGGCTCTGAAGCTTTCTTT.

V usage is TRBV28 and J usage is TRBJ2-3; D might be TRBD2 (7 bases). V lost 5 bases to trimming and J lost 3 bases, with 15 bases between them. CDR1 and CDR2 (germline): MDHEN, SYDVKM. The CDR3 sequence is 15 residues long. The CDR3 here is CASSPLGGGTDTQYF. In DNA form, the CDR3 reads TGTGCCAGCAGTCCCTTAGGGGGGGGAACAGATACGCAGTATTTT.

This CDR3 reads CASSPPGQYYHEKLFF. CDR3 coding DNA: TGTGCCAGCAGTCCCCCTGGACAATATTATCATGAAAAACTGTTTTTT. The chain uses TRBV27 and TRBJ1-4; D is possibly TRBD1 (5 bases). CDR3 length equals 16 residues. V shed 5 bases and J shed 6 bases, with 19 bases lying between them. Germline loops: CDR1 MNHEY, CDR2 SMNVEV (reference sequence).

The genes are TRBV5-4 and TRBJ2-1; D is possibly TRBD1 (5 bases). Trimming took off 0 bases at V and 4 bases at J, with 14 bases between the two ends. The CDR3 is 16 residues long. Germline CDR1 SGHNT, CDR2 YYREEE (reference sequence). The CDR3 DNA sequence: TGTGCCAGCAGCTTGGGTGGGGCAAATACTTACAATGAGCAGTTCTTC. As protein: CASSLGGANTYNEQFF.

This clone appeared once. This chain connects TRBV5-4 to TRBJ1-1, with D tentatively TRBD1 (6 bases). Deletions cut 0 bases from V and 0 bases from J, with 12 bases between. Germline loops: CDR1 SGHNT, CDR2 YYREEE (reference sequence). The length of the CDR3 is 16 residues. The CDR3 DNA follows: TGTGCCAGCAGCTTGGCTCCTAGGGGGATGAACACTGAAGCTTTCTTT. This translates into CASSLAPRGMNTEAFF.

The chain has TRBV7-3 and TRBJ2-1; 14 bases agree with TRBD2. V shed 5 bases and J 9 bases; nucleotides not matched to a gene: 6. The germline V gene encodes CDR1 SGHTA and CDR2 FQGTGA. This CDR3 contains 15 residues. CDR3 sequence reads: CASSPTSGGAIEQFF. For the CDR3, the DNA is TGTGCCAGCAGCCCGACTAGCGGGGGGGCAATTGAGCAGTTCTTC.

The rearrangement links TRBV15 to TRBJ1-2; 9 bases align to TRBD1. The germline CDR1 and CDR2 sequences are LNHNV and YYDKDF (reference sequence). The trim removed 5 bases at V and 2 bases at J, leaving 9 bases unmatched. The CDR3 extends over 16 amino acids. The CDR3 DNA follows: TGTGCCACCAGCTATACCACCGGGACAGGGAACTATGGCTACACCTTC. Its translation is CATSYTTGTGNYGYTF.

V gene TRBV10-3 combines with J gene TRBJ2-7; TRBD1 aligns across 10 bases. CDR3 size: 13 residues. V gave up 7 bases and J gave up 5 bases; unmatched junction bases: 5. The germline gives CDR1 ENHRY, CDR2 SYGVKD. This chain's CDR3 is CAIKGTGVHEQYF. The CDR3 DNA sequence: TGTGCCATCAAAGGGACAGGGGTCCACGAGCAGTACTTC.

The genes are TRBV7-9 and TRBJ1-6; D remains ambiguous. Germline CDR1 is SEHNR and CDR2 is FQNEAQ (reference sequence). V was clipped by 3 bases and J by 3 bases, with 12 bases between them. This CDR3 is 16 amino acids long. The DNA for the CDR3 is TGTGCCAGCAGCTTGGTAGGGAGCAACTATAATTCACCCCTCCACTTT. This encodes CASSLVGSNYNSPLHF.

V and J are TRBV27 and TRBJ2-1; D remains ambiguous. The germline V gene encodes CDR1 MNHEY and CDR2 SMNVEV (reference sequence). CDR3 length: 17 amino acids. V was trimmed by 2 bases and J by 4 bases, leaving 18 bases between them. DNA for the CDR3: TGTGCCAGCAGTTTAGGTCCCGGGTTCCCCCCGTACAATGAGCAGTTCTTC. It encodes CASSLGPGFPPYNEQFF.

The chain recombines TRBV30 with TRBJ1-2; unclear D gene. Germline lookup yields CDR1 GTSNPN and CDR2 SVGIG (reference sequence). The ends were cut back, 0 bases at V and 3 bases at J, with 11 bases in the middle. This CDR3 has 14 residues. This chain's CDR3 is CAWSVQAFYYGYTF. The CDR3 DNA reads as TGTGCCTGGAGTGTGCAGGCCTTTTACTATGGCTACACCTTC.

The V and J genes are TRBV6-5 and TRBJ1-3; possibly TRBD1 for D (5 bases). Germline lookup yields CDR1 MNHEY and CDR2 SVGAGI. The germline V and J ends were trimmed by 5 bases and 3 bases, with 8 bases remaining between them. This CDR3 contains 13 residues. In nucleotides, the CDR3 is TGTGCCAGCAGTGCAGGGATTGGAAACACCATATATTTT. Amino acids: CASSAGIGNTIYF.

The rearrangement uses TRBV19 and TRBJ2-7, with D possibly being TRBD2 (5 bases). V lost 9 bases to trimming and J lost 5 bases, with 23 bases between them. This CDR3 has 15 residues. Germline V gives CDR1 LNHDA, CDR2 SQIVND (reference sequence). The CDR3 here is CASKPSDAGRHEQYF. The CDR3 region has the DNA TGTGCCAGCAAACCGTCTGATGCGGGCAGGCACGAGCAGTACTTC.

The V and J genes are TRBV30 and TRBJ1-1, with 8 bases matching TRBD1. CDR1 and CDR2 (germline): GTSNPN, SVGIG (reference sequence). The CDR3 extends over 15 amino acids. The V segment lost 3 bases and the J segment 6 bases; nucleotides outside the gene matches: 12. The CDR3 here is CAWSEPWTGIAEAFF. The CDR3 bases are TGTGCCTGGAGCGAGCCTTGGACAGGGATCGCTGAAGCTTTCTTT.

The J gene is TRBJ2-5, the V gene TRBV7-9, with D possibly matching TRBD1 (5 bases). The length of the CDR3 is 15 residues. CDR1 is SEHNR and CDR2 is FQNEAQ in the germline V gene (reference sequence). Trimming took 1 base from V and 4 from J, leaving 13 bases between them. CDR3 sequence reads: CASSLGDSVIETQYF. The CDR3 nucleotides read TGTGCCAGCAGCTTAGGCGACAGCGTAATAGAGACCCAGTACTTC.